The source of this T cell receptor (beta chain) is a study of T cells after yellow fever vaccination (dated by TCRdb to about 2019). Background on the whole study: The SMART-Seq v4 Ultra Low Input RNA kit was used to prepare libraries from fractions with low cell numbers. Two healthy male donors, one aged 18 to 29 and one aged 30 to 40 years, were included in the cohort. To track T-cell clones before and after primary and booster YFV17D yellow fever vaccination, bulk TCR alpha and beta repertoires were sequenced longitudinally. Bulk PBMC replicates and cell subsets were isolated from blood drawn at multiple timepoints before and after both primary and secondary immunization.

TCR cDNA was synthesized by 5'RACE template switching, through which a universal primer site and unique molecular identifiers were introduced. cDNA synthesis was primed from both the TCR alpha and TCR beta constant segments. Library amplification used two PCR steps, and the second PCR step added sample barcodes and sequencing adapters. Libraries were sequenced on Illumina HiSeq 2500 (2x100 bp) or NovaSeq (2x150 bp). On the study's bioinformatics: Demultiplexing of reads and collapsing into UMI consensus sequences were performed with MIGEC, and V(D)J alignment was carried out with MiXCR. Using edgeR on replicate PBMC samples, clonotypes were called vaccine-responding if FDR was below 0.01 and the log2 fold change was above 5 up to day 15. Bulk clonotypes were assigned CD4 or CD8 identity according to which sequenced CD4 or CD8 repertoire held them at higher abundance. TCRdb trimmed public reads at Q25 via fastp, called clones via MiXCR and kept in-frame beta chains. For every CDR3 protein sequence, its rows merge into one entry that carries the most common genes and DNA. The V and J calls, along with clone size, are taken from TCRdb and not from the paper's own processing. The sample table lists 500,000 to 650,000 distinct CDR3 sequences, roughly 12% of them with a count of one. The ten biggest clones cover more than 13% of the sample.

This clonotype has more than one count but fewer than ten. It lacks a known antigen. Base quality data are lacking; no much larger clone is found one base away. The CDR3 holds 17 amino acids from the cysteine to the phenylalanine. Just the 51-base CDR3 DNA is kept, in frame starting at base 1. At the junction V is shortened by 5 bases and J by 6 bases; bases outside the gene matches: 14. The germline V gene supplies CDR1 SGHVS and CDR2 FNYEAQ. Taken with the paper, the label for treatment or condition translates to: live attenuated yellow fever vaccine strain. At every blood-draw timepoint, two biological replicates of bulk PBMCs were collected. PBMCs were isolated from peripheral blood using a standard Ficoll-Paque protocol. RNA was extracted with TriZol from bulk PBMCs, CD4 and CD8 fractions, and dextramer-positive and dextramer-negative fractions. Paper-wide results and their limitations: A small fraction of clonotypes appeared in both the CD4 and CD8 compartments, likely as a result of convergent recombination. Because abundant contaminating clonotypes from the bulk population could be contained in FACS-sorted repertoires, computational filtering was required. Most clones expanded after primary vaccination were re-detected after the booster (almost 97% of CD4 and approximately 85% of CD8), suggesting broad memory maintenance. The secondary T-cell response was weaker than the primary response but faster, peaking on day 5 instead of day 15. Because only two donors were included in the study, the extent to which the findings can be generalized is limited.

The V gene is TRBV7-6 and the J gene is TRBJ2-1; 9 bases in between match TRBD2. The source was PBMCs, collected on the day of the yellow fever booster vaccination. The origin of this receptor is a man aged 25 to 45 who received the YFV17D yellow fever vaccine. The nucleotides are TGTGCCAGCAGCCCCCGGGAGTTAGCGGGAGCTCTCAATGAGCAGTTCTTC. The resulting protein is CASSPRELAGALNEQFF. The CDR3, completed at both ends by the reference TRBV7-6 and TRBJ2-1 genes, gives the full variable domain GAGVSQSPRYKVTKRGQDVALRCDPISGHVSLYWYRQALGQGPEFLTYFNYEAQQDKSGLPNDRFSAERPEGSISTLTIQRTEQRDSAMYRCASSPRELAGALNEQFFGPGTRLTVL.